The sequence of this TCR beta chain was determined in a study of blood T cell repertoires in COVID-19. Overall study: PBMCs, B-cell-depleted T cells, or T cells provided the cDNA or gDNA that made up the material.

CDR3 length: 17 amino acids. V was trimmed by 0 bases and J by 6 bases, leaving 20 bases between them. The V gene's germline CDR1 is LGHDT and CDR2 YNNKEL (reference sequence). As originally analysed: Scientists estimated how many nucleated cells there were by amplifying reference gene primers. This table comes from immunoSEQ multiplex PCR, and its TCRdb copy is limited to in-frame clones, with some not included. V, J and clone size derive from that table, while D and trimming were established from the DNA sequence. The profile shows roughly 330,000 clones, roughly 90% of them singletons. The rearrangement uses TRBV3-1 (or the pseudogene TRBV3-2) and TRBJ1-1; D uncertain. This TCR derives from a woman aged 45-65 years with active or convalescent COVID-19. The sequenced sample consisted of peripheral blood. The CDR3 DNA sequence: TGTGCCAGCAGCCAAGATGACACACAGTCGGTAAACCCTGAAGCTTTCTTT. The encoded protein is CASSQDDTQSVNPEAFF.